Reported below is one TCR beta chain. The antigen remains undetermined. The data were taken from a study of cytomegalovirus exposure and HLA in healthy donors. Background on the study: Early released data comprised around 80 million unique TCRs from HLA-typed donors. Most donors, 80% to 90% of 398 genotyped, fell in the Caucasian-associated ancestry cluster.

Use of 60 Vbeta and 13 Jbeta primers characterized the PCR. The protocol was immunoSEQ multiplex PCR, while the TCRdb copy is restricted to in-frame clones and leaves out a portion. The data show around 90,000 clones, 70% to 80% seen once. Overall study results and limits: The records held CMV serostatus as the only immune exposure information. Follow-up analysis seemed to connect common viral pathogens with several of the most significant clusters identified.

V lost 4 bases, J lost 0 bases, and 16 bases lay in between. CDR1 MGHDK and CDR2 SYGVNS come from the germline V gene. CDR3 length equals 16 residues. The clonotype was recovered from a male donor in good health and CMV-seropositive. The sequencing sample was made of PBMCs. This chain links TRBV25-1 with TRBJ2-7; D might be TRBD1 (6 bases). CDR3 region: CASSALGTQSSYEQYF. The CDR3 DNA sequence: TGTGCCAGCAGTGCTCTCGGGACACAAAGCTCCTACGAGCAGTACTTC.